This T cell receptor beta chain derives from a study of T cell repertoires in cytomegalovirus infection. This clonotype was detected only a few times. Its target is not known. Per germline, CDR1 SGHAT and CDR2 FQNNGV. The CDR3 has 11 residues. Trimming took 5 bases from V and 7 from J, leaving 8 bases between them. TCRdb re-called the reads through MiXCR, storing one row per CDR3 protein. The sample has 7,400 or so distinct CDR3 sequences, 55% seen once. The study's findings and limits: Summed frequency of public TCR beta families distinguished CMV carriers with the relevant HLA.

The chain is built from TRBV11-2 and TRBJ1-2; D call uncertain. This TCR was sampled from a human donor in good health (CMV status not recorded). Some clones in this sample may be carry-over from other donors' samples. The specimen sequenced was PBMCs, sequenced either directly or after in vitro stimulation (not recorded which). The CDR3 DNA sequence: TGTGCCAGCAGCGCGACCGCTGGCTACACCTTC. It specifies CASSATAGYTF.